This T cell receptor (beta chain) was captured by sequencing in a study of beta chain features in type 1 diabetes. Study-level results: For TCRB rearrangement, an influence of HLA type remained unresolved here. Fewer junction insertions and more nucleotide deletions appeared in type 1 diabetes patients. TCRB CDR3s were moderately but significantly shorter in Type 1 diabetes patients in all four CD4+ subsets.

The whole isolated RNA underwent reverse transcription, so sequencing captured expressed TCRB transcripts. Around 3.57 million reads was the average for naive, central memory and regulatory T cell samples. This table comes from immunoSEQ multiplex PCR, and its TCRdb copy is limited to in-frame clones, with some not included. The table lists 130,000 to 150,000 clones, roughly 50% of them singletons, with approximately 0.4% in the top ten. This clone was detected a few times. Its antigen is unknown. Sequencing was carried out using Tregs from blood. This receptor was taken from a man aged 18 to 29 in good health.

The CDR3 nucleotides read TGTGCCAGCAGTTACTCAAGGGGAATTAATGAAAAACTGTTTTTT. Protein product: CASSYSRGINEKLFF. The chain carries TRBV6-5 and TRBJ1-4, with D perhaps matching TRBD1 (5 bases). Trimming took 0 bases from V and 4 from J, leaving 9 bases between them. Germline-derived CDR1 and CDR2 are MNHEY and SVGAGI. This CDR3 is built from 15 residues.